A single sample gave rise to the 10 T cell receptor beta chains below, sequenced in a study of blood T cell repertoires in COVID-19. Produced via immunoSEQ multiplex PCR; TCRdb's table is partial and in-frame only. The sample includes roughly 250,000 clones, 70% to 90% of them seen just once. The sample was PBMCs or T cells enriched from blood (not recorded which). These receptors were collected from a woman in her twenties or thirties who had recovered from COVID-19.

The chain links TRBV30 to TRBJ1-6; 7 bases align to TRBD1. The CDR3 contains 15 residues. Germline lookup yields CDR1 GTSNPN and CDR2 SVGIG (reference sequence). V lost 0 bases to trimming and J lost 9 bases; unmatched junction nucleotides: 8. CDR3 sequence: CAWSVFGRGFSPLHF. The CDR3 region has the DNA TGTGCCTGGAGTGTATTTGGCAGGGGGTTTTCACCCCTCCACTTT.

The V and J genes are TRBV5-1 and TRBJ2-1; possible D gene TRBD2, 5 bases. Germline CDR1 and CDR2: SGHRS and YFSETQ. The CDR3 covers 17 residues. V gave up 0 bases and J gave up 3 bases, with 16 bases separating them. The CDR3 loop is CASSLAPPEGSYNEQFF. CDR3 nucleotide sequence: TGCGCCAGCAGCTTGGCCCCTCCCGAGGGAAGCTACAATGAGCAGTTCTTC.

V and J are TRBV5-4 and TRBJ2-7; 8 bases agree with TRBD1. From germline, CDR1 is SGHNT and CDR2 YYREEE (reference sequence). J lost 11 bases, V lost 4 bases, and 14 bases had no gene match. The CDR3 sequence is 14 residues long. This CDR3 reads CASSPKQGVPPEYF. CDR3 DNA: TGTGCCAGCAGCCCCAAACAGGGGGTACCACCGGAGTACTTC.

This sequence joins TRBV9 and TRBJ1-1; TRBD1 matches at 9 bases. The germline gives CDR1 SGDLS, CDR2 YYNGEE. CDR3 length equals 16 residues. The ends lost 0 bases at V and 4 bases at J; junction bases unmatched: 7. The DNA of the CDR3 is TGTGCCAGCAGCGTAGTAGGACAGGGGCCGATCACTGAAGCTTTCTTT. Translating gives CASSVVGQGPITEAFF.

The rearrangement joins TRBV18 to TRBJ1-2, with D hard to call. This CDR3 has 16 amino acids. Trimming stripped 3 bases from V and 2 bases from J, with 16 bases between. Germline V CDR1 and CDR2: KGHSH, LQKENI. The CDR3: CASSPTGGGENYGYTF. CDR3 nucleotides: TGTGCCAGCTCACCTACCGGCGGTGGGGAGAACTATGGCTACACCTTC.

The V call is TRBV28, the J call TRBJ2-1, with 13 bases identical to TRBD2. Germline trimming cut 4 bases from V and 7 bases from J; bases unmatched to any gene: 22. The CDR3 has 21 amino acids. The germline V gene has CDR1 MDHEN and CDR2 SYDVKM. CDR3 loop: CASSSPHTGTSGEPLINEQFF. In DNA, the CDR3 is TGTGCCAGCAGTTCCCCGCATACCGGGACTAGCGGGGAGCCCTTAATAAATGAGCAGTTCTTC. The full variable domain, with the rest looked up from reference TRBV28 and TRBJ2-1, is DVKVTQSSRYLVKRTGEKVFLECVQDMDHENMFWYRQDPGLGLRLIYFSYDVKMKEKGDIPEGYSVSREKKERFSLILESASTNQTSMYLCASSSPHTGTSGEPLINEQFFGPGTRLTVL.

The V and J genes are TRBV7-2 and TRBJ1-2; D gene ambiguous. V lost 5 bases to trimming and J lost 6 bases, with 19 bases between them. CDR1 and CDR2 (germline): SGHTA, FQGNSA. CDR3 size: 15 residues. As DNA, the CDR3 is TGTGCCAGCAGCCCAAGACCGACGTCAGAGGATGGCTACACCTTC. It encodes CASSPRPTSEDGYTF.

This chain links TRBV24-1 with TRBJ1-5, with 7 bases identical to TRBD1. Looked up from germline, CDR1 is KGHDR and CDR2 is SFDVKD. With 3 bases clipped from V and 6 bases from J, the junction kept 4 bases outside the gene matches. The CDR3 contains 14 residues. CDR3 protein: CATSDRDRIQPQHF. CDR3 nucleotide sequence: TGTGCCACCAGTGATCGGGACAGAATTCAGCCCCAGCATTTT.

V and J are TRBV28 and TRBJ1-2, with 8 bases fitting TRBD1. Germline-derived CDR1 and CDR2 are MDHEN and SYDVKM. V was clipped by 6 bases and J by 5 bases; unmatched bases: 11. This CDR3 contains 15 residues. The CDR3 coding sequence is TGTGCCAGCAGCCGATCAGGGGGCCGAGGATATGGCTACACCTTC. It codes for CASSRSGGRGYGYTF.

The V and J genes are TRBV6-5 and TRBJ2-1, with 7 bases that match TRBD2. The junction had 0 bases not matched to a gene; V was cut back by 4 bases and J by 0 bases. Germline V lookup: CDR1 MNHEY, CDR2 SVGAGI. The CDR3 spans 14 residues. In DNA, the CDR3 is TGTGCCAGCAGTTGGGAGGGCTCCTACAATGAGCAGTTCTTC. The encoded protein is CASSWEGSYNEQFF.